Below, one TCR beta chain is given with its context. Its antigen target is currently unknown. It has no much larger one-base neighbor in the sample; base qualities were not kept. The library was made by the immunoSEQ multiplex PCR assay. For the multiplex PCR, a mixture combining 60 forward primers for TCR Vbeta segments and 13 reverse primers for TCR Jbeta segments was used. The CDR3 region of rearranged TCR beta genes was amplified from genomic DNA by a multiplex PCR assay. The amplified TCR beta libraries were sequenced on the Illumina HiSeq System as 87-base-pair reads. On the authors' methods: A later analysis tallied around 87 million unique TCR beta chains across the roughly 610 repertoires, and about 10 million of those chains were shared by two or more donors. Raw reads were error-corrected and collapsed into unique sequences with a nearest-neighbor algorithm that merged closely related sequences to remove PCR and sequencing errors. To assign V, D and J gene segments, CDR3 sequences were aligned to IMGT reference sequences. For a sequence to be retained, a match of at least six nucleotides to both a V gene segment and a J gene segment was required. Rearrangements were called productive when the CDR3 lacked stop codons and stayed in frame with V and J; all others were non-productive. Following IMGT convention, CDR3 was defined as the stretch from the second conserved V-encoded cysteine up to the conserved J-encoded phenylalanine. Sequences without an unambiguous match to a single V gene segment were excluded from the earlier analysis of 500 to 700 of the donors. An earlier analysis of 587 of the donors called V segments functional above 56.7% productive rearrangements and segregating when the between-donor standard deviation exceeded 5%. A statistical classification framework was built for diagnosing cytomegalovirus status from the catalog of TCR beta chain sequences. V and J gene assignment, in a later analysis, came from comparing TCR nucleotide sequences with IMGT/GENE-DB human TR gene sequences. Using the TCRdist pipeline, a later analysis assigned CDR3 sequences along with most-parsimonious VDJ recombination scenarios. A later analysis defined each TCR beta chain by its CDR3 amino acid sequence plus V-gene family, and excluded reads lacking a unique V-gene family. A later analysis removed 550 to 700 highly shared, low-generation-probability nucleotide sequences to deal with suspected cross-contamination and a sequencing artifact. In a later analysis, a clonal expansion index was calculated for each public chain from normalized within-repertoire ranks of inferred template counts. Generation probabilities in a later analysis came from a VDJ recombination model fitted to out-of-frame rearrangements, and those results were checked against IGoR. A later analysis scored TCR-TCR, TCR-HLA and TCR-CMV co-occurrence with hypergeometric tests, applying a repertoire-size bias correction to TCR pairs. A later analysis estimated false discovery rates by permuting HLA or CMV assignments 20 times. A later analysis grouped co-occurring TCRs with DBSCAN, adding TCRdist sequence similarity when clustering within HLA-allele-positive subsets. Co-occurrence clustering excluded repertoires with fewer than 30,000 or more than 120,000 public chains, plus five with anomalous nucleotide sharing. In TCRdb, the immuneACCESS table is reduced to in-frame sequences with V and J assigned. These tables do not hold every clone; where another copy was compared, an unresolved V gene accounts for under half, and the others remain unexplained. V and J calls plus clone size are reproduced from that table; the DNA served to infer D and trimming. In this sample the table shows roughly 170,000 clones, less than 80% of which occur a single time. The ten largest account for less than 0.9% of the sample.

These data are taken from a study of cytomegalovirus exposure and HLA in healthy donors (dated by TCRdb to the late 2010s). With regard to the full study: In an earlier analysis of roughly 500 of the donors, 250 to 350 Gb of sequence data and 100 million or so unique TCR beta sequences from 180 million or so T cells were reported. Typing coverage varied by locus: roughly 629-640 donors for A, B, C, DRB1 and DQB1; approximately 520 for DQA1; 600 to 610 for DPA1; roughly 450 for DPB1. To decide whether each TCR beta V gene segment behaved as functional or pseudogenic, an earlier analysis of approximately 620 of the donors relied on high-throughput TCR beta sequencing. Approximately 330 gigabases of sequencing data and around 90 million unique TCR sequences made up an early release that covered nearly 650 HLA-typed donors. A later analysis re-analyzed previously published TCR beta repertoires from 650 to 800 donors and added high-resolution HLA genotyping to study TCR occurrence patterns. Donor age, sex, ethnicity and CMV serostatus were compiled together with the repertoire data. A few DR-DQ haplotypes were handled as single units for association and clustering because linkage in the cohort was strong. The study was designed to test whether signatures of past pathogen exposure could be identified by cataloging public T cell receptors. HLA typing included class I and class II loci at four-digit resolution. Genome-wide SNP genotypes for about 55% of the 666 donors were used in a later genetic analysis, which treated that subset as a discovery cohort. On average, 235,054 unique TCR beta nucleotide sequences were sequenced per donor among 398 genotyped donors of the cohort, with roughly 18% of those sequences being non-productive. To predict cytomegalovirus infection status, the study brought together high-throughput TCR immunosequencing, statistical association of individual TCRs with disease status, and machine learning. Of the approximately 400 genotyped donors, approximately 80% fell in the genetic ancestry cluster associated with self-reported Caucasian donors. In the later analysis, no new phenotypic data were used to find candidate immune exposures; instead, reliance was placed on TCR beta sequences and their occurrence across donors. Every discovery cohort repertoire had been produced on one sequencing platform. In addition to the first cohort of 650 to 800 subjects, a separate validation cohort of under 150 different subjects was used. Using immunosequencing, the study profiled T cell repertoires from 550 to 750 subjects and related those repertoires to cytomegalovirus serostatus. Here is what the overall study found, with its caveats: Only TCR beta chains were sequenced in this cohort, and the absence of alpha or paired-chain data limited detectable features. A total of 164 TCR beta chains were listed by the study as associated with cytomegalovirus. A later genetic analysis associated a missense DCLRE1C variant with V-gene and J-gene trimming of TCR beta chains, and an independent cohort replicated the association. In both the original and validation cohorts, the classifier was reported to diagnose cytomegalovirus status with high specificity and sensitivity. Some 16 rarely observed V segments, including chromosome 9 orphons, were excluded from the earlier analysis of several hundred of the donors because counts were too low. Compared with the roughly 720-donor mean, donors in an Asian-associated ancestry cluster had fewer N-insertions in productive TCRs, according to a later genetic analysis. Strong co-occurrence of HLA alleles, especially DR and DQ, made assigning TCR associations to individual alleles difficult. According to a later analysis, parvovirus B19, influenza, CMV and Epstein-Barr virus appeared linked to several top co-occurrence clusters. In a later analysis, the rate of TCR association differed among HLA loci, with DRB1 alleles having the most associated TCRs and HLA-C alleles having the fewest. Some IMGT-functional V segments, including TRBV6-2 and TRBV6-3, could not be told apart with the 87-base-pair reads, so those segments were excluded. Across donors, most TCR sequences were observed very rarely, whereas some public TCRs were present in many individuals. In a later analysis, most CMV-associated TCR beta chains were found to appear HLA-restricted, with HLA associations seemingly driven largely by CMV exposure. A group of highly shared sequence variants was considered likely to be a technical artifact of the sequencing pipeline. Correlated functional status among segregating V segments might reflect linkage disequilibrium, but an unknown experimental factor could not be ruled out. In an earlier analysis of about 550 of the donors, most TCR beta V segments were observed in productive rearrangements about 87% or about 30% of the time, broadly matching IMGT annotations. Because HLA typing was unavailable for some donors at each locus, only the typed subset was used in association tests. In a later analysis, HLA-associated TCR beta chains were found to be more clonally expanded and to have lower generation probabilities than equally common non-associated chains. The authors suggested that the approach could potentially be generalized to other disease states and immunological phenotypes. A further reported finding was that TCR beta sequences accurately predicted the HLA-A and HLA-B alleles for most subjects in the first cohort. For the cohort, immune exposure information was limited to CMV serostatus. Roughly uniform sequencing depth across donors was assumed in presence/absence analyses, although this assumption may not hold. At a false discovery rate of 0.05, a later analysis linked 16,951 TCR beta sequences to specific HLA alleles. A few of the identified cytomegalovirus-associated TCR beta chains were confirmed in vitro to be specific for cytomegalovirus antigens.

In total, around 600 healthy bone marrow donors made up the cohort. Cohort members were all nominally healthy when sampled, although unrecorded immune exposures were likely present. The donor tested CMV seronegative, placing the donor among the 350 or so seronegative members of the cohort. Every donor gave a peripheral blood sample, and the peripheral blood mononuclear cells from that sample were used for TCR beta sequencing. The Qiagen DNeasy Blood Extraction Kit was used to extract genomic DNA from the blood cell samples. Taken from cysteine to phenylalanine, the CDR3 has 16 residues. The kept DNA is CDR3 alone, 48 bases in frame from the first base. Trimming at the junction amounts to 4 bases on V and 7 bases on J, and the germline ends lie 20 bases apart. Looking up the germline V gene yields CDR1 LGHNA and CDR2 YNFKEQ.

The TCR sequence derives from a female donor in good health and CMV-seronegative. The rearrangement combines TRBV4-2 with TRBJ1-5; TRBD1 could be the D gene, as 5 bases match. Sequences were obtained from PBMCs. The DNA reads TGTGCCAGCAGCCGCGGGGGGTTTAATAGTGACCAGCCCCAGCATTTT. Its protein product is CASSRGGFNSDQPQHF.